This TCR beta chain was profiled in a study of T cell responses to AZD1222 COVID-19 vaccine. Sequencing was performed with immunoSEQ multiplex PCR; in TCRdb, only in-frame clones are kept and a portion is missing. This table has about 140,000 clones, roughly 89% appearing once. General study findings and limits: Vaccination with two AZD1222 doses was followed by a rise in Spike-specific TCR breadth and depth. Per reports, nearly half of all spike-specific TCRs target regions that are unmutated in variants. Baseline serostatus was positive in only six AZD1222 recipients.

This clone was counted a few times. Its antigen remains unknown. From germline, CDR1 is SNHLY and CDR2 FYNNEI. The V end was cut by 6 bases, the J end by 3 bases, with 15 bases between. CDR3 length: 14 amino acids. Sequenced material: peripheral blood, taken on day 0 of AZD1222 vaccination. This sequence joins TRBV2 and TRBJ2-7, with D hard to call. This clonotype originated in an adult in good health. The CDR3 DNA is TGTGCCAGCAGCCCCGCCCCTGGCCTCTACGAGCAGTACTTC. This codes for CASSPAPGLYEQYF.